The 26 T cell receptor beta chains listed next were all sequenced from one sample in a study of cytomegalovirus exposure and HLA in healthy donors. It was with 60 Vbeta and 13 Jbeta primers that the PCR ran. TCRdb keeps only in-frame clones here, not all; method: immunoSEQ multiplex PCR. The table includes fewer than 140,000 clones, about two thirds detected once. The specimen sequenced was PBMCs. The receptors here all came from a boy aged 5 to 17 in good health and CMV-seronegative.

V and J are TRBV18 and TRBJ1-1, with TRBD1 identical over 9 bases. The V segment lost 6 bases and the J segment 5 bases; nucleotides outside the gene matches: 4. The length of the CDR3 is 13 residues. The germline V gene has CDR1 KGHSH and CDR2 LQKENI. DNA for the CDR3: TGTGCCAGCTCCGGGGACAGGGAAACTGAAGCTTTCTTT. This translates into CASSGDRETEAFF.

The chain couples TRBV30 to TRBJ1-3, with TRBD1 identical over 11 bases. Losses at the gene ends were 8 bases for V and 3 bases for J; bases not matched to a gene: 3. CDR1 and CDR2 from the germline V gene are GTSNPN and SVGIG (reference sequence). This CDR3 contains 13 residues. In DNA, the CDR3 is TGTGCCGGACAGGGGGCTGATGGAAACACCATATATTTT. Amino acids: CAGQGADGNTIYF.

This clone was observed a few times. The rearrangement uses TRBV28 and TRBJ1-2; no clear D. CDR1 and CDR2 (germline): MDHEN, SYDVKM. Trimming shortened V by 2 bases and J by 4 bases, and 8 bases separated the two germline ends. The CDR3 contains 13 residues. The DNA for the CDR3 is TGTGCCAGCAGTTTACTCCACAGCTATGGCTACACCTTC. Its protein is CASSLLHSYGYTF.

The CDR3 here is CASSFRGMNTEAFF. CDR3 coding DNA: TGTGCCAGCAGCTTCAGGGGGATGAACACTGAAGCTTTCTTT. The genes are TRBV5-5 and TRBJ1-1; 7 bases match TRBD1. CDR1 and CDR2 from the germline V gene are SGHKS and YYEKEE (reference sequence). V gave up 2 bases and J gave up 0 bases; unmatched junction bases: 1. The length of the CDR3 is 14 residues.

The chain carries TRBV28 and TRBJ1-5, with D unresolved. The CDR3 covers 16 residues. Germline CDR1 and CDR2: MDHEN and SYDVKM. V lost 1 base to trimming and J lost 0 bases, with 10 bases between them. CDR3 bases: TGTGCCAGCAGTTTATTCGGGATTTATAGCAATCAGCCCCAGCATTTT. Its protein is CASSLFGIYSNQPQHF.

This chain uses TRBV28 with TRBJ1-5; D is perhaps TRBD1 (6 bases). CDR1 is MDHEN and CDR2 is SYDVKM in the germline V gene. The CDR3 is 15 amino acids. Deletions cut 6 bases from V and 4 bases from J, with 16 bases between. The DNA for the CDR3 is TGTGCCAGCAGCTTTGCCTCAGGGGCAAATCAGCCCCAGCATTTT. Amino acids: CASSFASGANQPQHF.

The chain recombines TRBV5-6 with TRBJ2-7, with TRBD2 identical over 7 bases. CDR1 is SGHDT, CDR2 YYEEEE, per germline. Trimming cost V 5 bases and J 1 base; bases outside gene matches: 18. The CDR3 is 18 residues long. The CDR3 reads CASSLTRGGGLKSYEQYF. The CDR3 region has the DNA TGTGCCAGCAGTCTCACGAGGGGCGGGGGATTGAAATCCTACGAGCAGTACTTC.

J is TRBJ2-1 and V is TRBV4-2; D might be TRBD1 (5 bases). The germline V and J ends were trimmed by 0 bases and 5 bases, with 11 bases remaining between them. The CDR3 consists of 15 residues. CDR1 is LGHNA, CDR2 YNFKEQ, per germline. CDR3 sequence: CASSQDRGYNNEQFF. DNA of the CDR3: TGTGCCAGCAGCCAAGATAGGGGCTATAACAATGAGCAGTTCTTC.

This clone was seen a few times. The CDR3 is CASSSTGNSPLHF. The CDR3 DNA reads as TGTGCCAGCAGTTCGACAGGGAATTCACCCCTCCACTTT. The chain uses TRBV6-6 and TRBJ1-6, with TRBD1 matching 7 bases. The CDR3 covers 13 residues. The V and J ends lost 4 bases and 7 bases, in that order; junction bases with no gene match: 1. The germline V gene has CDR1 MNHNY and CDR2 SVGAGI (reference sequence).

The chain uses TRBV5-1 and TRBJ2-2; the D gene is possibly TRBD2 (5 bases). The V end lost 4 bases, the J end lost 0 bases, and 10 bases lay between the germline ends. Germline assignment: CDR1 SGHRS and CDR2 YFSETQ. The CDR3 consists of 15 residues. The DNA of the CDR3 is TGCGCCAGCAGCGCCCCGACTACGAACACCGGGGAGCTGTTTTTT. Protein: CASSAPTTNTGELFF.

The chain recombines TRBV18 with TRBJ1-5; D is ambiguous. In germline, CDR1 is KGHSH, CDR2 LQKENI. V lost 6 bases to trimming and J lost 7 bases, with 13 bases between them. This CDR3 comprises 13 residues. CDR3 in amino acids: CASSPKERQPQHF. CDR3 DNA sequence: TGTGCCAGCTCTCCCAAGGAGCGACAGCCCCAGCATTTT.

This clone was detected a few times. The chain has TRBV5-4 and TRBJ1-1; D is unclear. Trimming removed 1 base from V and 1 base from J, with 5 bases in between. The germline gives CDR1 SGHNT, CDR2 YYREEE (reference sequence). This CDR3 is 13 amino acids long. The CDR3 nucleotides are TGTGCCAGCAGCTTGACACCGAACACTGAAGCTTTCTTT. This codes for CASSLTPNTEAFF.

The chain combines TRBV6-1 with TRBJ2-5; no clear D gene. Trimming shortened V by 5 bases and J by 4 bases, and 5 bases separated the two germline ends. CDR1 is MNHNS and CDR2 is SASEGT in the germline V gene. The CDR3 runs to 11 residues. The CDR3 DNA reads TGTGCCAGCAGTAACGGAGAGACCCAGTACTTC. Protein sequence: CASSNGETQYF.

The chain links TRBV7-9 to TRBJ2-1; the D gene is possibly TRBD2 (6 bases). The V gene lost 5 bases and the J gene lost 8 bases, with 13 bases spanning the gap. The CDR3 covers 13 residues. Germline V lookup: CDR1 SEHNR, CDR2 FQNEAQ (reference sequence). The CDR3 DNA follows: TGTGCCAGCAGCACTCGGGACTTTGATGAGCAGTTCTTC. The encoded protein is CASSTRDFDEQFF.

Remarks on this clone: Other DNA sequences from this sample encode an identical CDR3 as well. The chain combines TRBV6-1 with TRBJ2-1; the D gene is possibly TRBD2 (5 bases). Per the germline V gene, CDR1 is MNHNS and CDR2 is SASEGT. The CDR3 loop spans 15 amino acids. Trimming took 4 bases from V and 4 from J, leaving 14 bases between them. The CDR3 region has the DNA TGTGCCAGCAGTGGCACTAGTGTAGGGTACAATGAGCAGTTCTTC. Its protein product is CASSGTSVGYNEQFF.

The CDR3 loop is CASSQDRSGGASYEQYF. CDR3 in DNA: TGCGCCAGCAGCCAAGATCGTAGCGGGGGGGCTTCCTACGAGCAGTACTTC. The chain joins TRBV4-1 to TRBJ2-7, with 11 bases lining up with TRBD2. Germline V CDR1 and CDR2: MGHRA, YSYEKL. The CDR3 covers 17 residues. V lost 0 bases and J lost 1; bases outside the gene matches: 5.

This sequence joins TRBV7-9 and TRBJ2-7; D not resolved. From germline, CDR1 is SEHNR and CDR2 FQNEAQ (reference sequence). The CDR3 contains 13 residues. V lost 4 bases to trimming and J lost 4 bases, with 11 bases between them. CDR3 DNA sequence: TGTGCCAGCAGCTCTAGTGCCGGATACGAGCAGTACTTC. Its protein product is CASSSSAGYEQYF.

This chain links TRBV2 with TRBJ1-1; 10 positions agree with TRBD1. With 7 bases clipped from V and 10 bases from J, the junction kept 9 bases outside the gene matches. The CDR3 is 13 amino acids. Germline assignment: CDR1 SNHLY and CDR2 FYNNEI. CDR3: CASNPGQGFLAFF. The CDR3 DNA sequence: TGTGCCAGCAATCCGGGACAGGGGTTTCTAGCTTTCTTT.

This chain uses TRBV5-4 with TRBJ1-1; D remains ambiguous. Deletions cut 2 bases from V and 1 base from J, with 3 bases between. Germline V gene lookup returns CDR1 SGHNT and CDR2 YYREEE (reference sequence). The CDR3 is made up of 12 amino acids. CDR3 DNA: TGTGCCAGCAGCTTCAGGAACACTGAAGCTTTCTTT. It translates to CASSFRNTEAFF.

The chain links TRBV6-5 to TRBJ1-3; D gene ambiguous. Germline CDR1 and CDR2: MNHEY and SVGAGI. This CDR3 has 15 residues. V was trimmed by 6 bases and J by 4 bases, leaving 16 bases between them. The CDR3 region is CASSRGVLTGNTIYF. For the CDR3, the DNA is TGTGCCAGCAGCCGCGGAGTACTAACGGGAAACACCATATATTTT.

This chain links TRBV28 with TRBJ2-7; 12 bases agree with TRBD2. The V gene end was trimmed by 3 bases and the J gene end by 6 bases; junction bases not matched to a gene: 6. The CDR3 has 15 residues. CDR1 is MDHEN and CDR2 is SYDVKM in the germline V gene. The CDR3 coding sequence is TGTGCCAGCAGTTTTACTAGCGGGGGGCTGGGCGAGCAGTACTTC. Encoded protein: CASSFTSGGLGEQYF.

The J gene is TRBJ1-1, the V gene TRBV11-2; maybe TRBD1 (5 bases). V was clipped by 3 bases and J by 1 base, with 15 bases between them. Germline V CDR1 and CDR2: SGHAT, FQNNGV. The CDR3 loop spans 16 amino acids. The CDR3, as DNA: TGTGCCAGCAGCTTCTCCGGGACTGTTCCGAACACTGAAGCTTTCTTT. This translates into CASSFSGTVPNTEAFF. Variable domain in full (rest from reference TRBV11-2 and TRBJ1-1): EAGVAQSPRYKIIEKRQSVAFWCNPISGHATLYWYQQILGQGPKLLIQFQNNGVVDDSQLPKDRFSAERLKGVDSTLKIQPAKLEDSAVYLCASSFSGTVPNTEAFFGQGTRLTVV.

This clone occurred a few times. The CDR3 protein is CASRNQRVGYGYTF. The DNA for the CDR3 is TGTGCCAGCAGGAACCAGCGCGTCGGCTATGGCTACACCTTC. The chain combines TRBV7-8 with TRBJ1-2; D gene unclear. Germline CDR1 SGHVS, CDR2 FQNEAQ. V lost 6 bases, J lost 4 bases, and 15 bases lay in between. CDR3 length: 14 residues.

V is TRBV28 and J is TRBJ2-1; 8 bases map to TRBD1. Unmatched junction bases numbered 6, after V lost 1 base and J lost 4 bases. CDR1 and CDR2 from the germline V gene are MDHEN and SYDVKM. The CDR3 extends over 16 amino acids. Here the CDR3 reads CASSLLAGGAYNEQFF. The CDR3 bases are TGTGCCAGCAGTTTATTGGCAGGGGGCGCTTACAATGAGCAGTTCTTC.

V and J are TRBV29-1 and TRBJ1-2, with a possible D match to TRBD1 (5 bases). The V end lost 4 bases, the J end lost 2 bases, and 14 bases lay between the germline ends. Germline V gene lookup returns CDR1 SQVTM and CDR2 ANQGSEA. This CDR3 region has 14 residues. As DNA, the CDR3 is TGCAGCGTTGGGAACCAGGGCCCAAACTATGGCTACACCTTC. Residues: CSVGNQGPNYGYTF. The whole variable domain, filled in from reference TRBV29-1 and TRBJ1-2, reads SAVISQKPSRDICQRGTSLTIQCQVDSQVTMMFWYRQQPGQSLTLIATANQGSEATYESGFVIDKFPISRPNLTFSTLTVSNMSPEDSSIYLCSVGNQGPNYGYTFGSGTRLTVV.

The chain joins TRBV30 to TRBJ1-5; 8 bases match TRBD1. CDR1 is GTSNPN, CDR2 SVGIG, per germline (reference sequence). The CDR3 contains 16 residues. CDR3 in amino acids: CALRDRIQGAHQPQHF. CDR3 sequence (DNA): TGTGCATTGCGGGACCGGATCCAGGGGGCACATCAGCCCCAGCATTTT.